Following are 26 T cell receptor beta chains from one sample sequenced in a study of T cells in narcolepsy. The table came from immunoSEQ multiplex PCR; TCRdb's copy has only in-frame clones and leaves some out. The top ten hold about 0.8% of the sample, which has approximately 38,000 clones, 75% to 90% seen once. Sequencing was done on a sample of CD45RA- memory CD4+ T cells from PBMCs. The receptors stem from a human donor with narcolepsy.

The chain is built from TRBV5-1 and TRBJ2-5; 7 bases align to TRBD1. V was pared by 4 bases and J by 1 base, with 7 bases of the junction left unmatched. The CDR3 totals 15 residues. Germline V gene lookup returns CDR1 SGHRS and CDR2 YFSETQ. The CDR3 coding sequence is TGCGCCAGCAGCCCGGGGACAGTTACCCAAGAGACCCAGTACTTC. As protein: CASSPGTVTQETQYF.

The chain links TRBV7-9 to TRBJ2-7; TRBD2 matches at 9 bases. This CDR3 spans 14 amino acids. Trimming took 3 bases from V and 4 from J; bases not matched to a gene: 4. The germline V gene has CDR1 SEHNR and CDR2 FQNEAQ (reference sequence). The CDR3 sequence: CASSLAGGPYEQYF. CDR3 nucleotides: TGTGCCAGCAGCTTGGCGGGGGGGCCTTACGAGCAGTACTTC.

The chain couples TRBV5-1 to TRBJ1-1, with TRBD1 as a possible D gene (5 bases). There are 16 residues in the CDR3. Germline V gene sequence: CDR1 SGHRS, CDR2 YFSETQ. Trimming removed 4 bases from V and 3 bases from J, with 19 bases in between. DNA for the CDR3: TGCGCCAGCAGCCCCTGGACGGGGGGTACCCACACTGAAGCTTTCTTT. It codes for CASSPWTGGTHTEAFF.

V and J are TRBV28 and TRBJ1-4; D not certain. From germline, CDR1 is MDHEN and CDR2 SYDVKM. V lost 3 bases and J 1 base, leaving 12 bases between the germline ends. This CDR3 region has 16 residues. CDR3 protein: CASSFPPGGTNEKLFF. DNA of the CDR3: TGTGCCAGCAGTTTTCCTCCCGGAGGAACTAATGAAAAACTGTTTTTT.

The chain employs TRBV28 and TRBJ2-7, with D uncertain. The CDR3 loop spans 13 amino acids. CDR1 and CDR2 (germline): MDHEN, SYDVKM. Trimming removed 6 bases from V and 7 bases from J, with 16 bases in between. The CDR3 DNA sequence: TGTGCCAGCAGGCTTTCCCAAGGGTCGGAGCAGTACTTC. Protein sequence: CASRLSQGSEQYF.

The chain uses TRBV7-9 and TRBJ2-4; possibly TRBD2 for D (6 bases). This CDR3 comprises 15 residues. The ends were cut back, 3 bases at V and 1 base at J, with 10 bases in the middle. Germline V gene sequence: CDR1 SEHNR, CDR2 FQNEAQ (reference sequence). The CDR3 sequence: CASSFPGEAKNIQYF. CDR3 nucleotides: TGTGCCAGCAGCTTCCCGGGAGAGGCCAAAAACATTCAGTACTTC.

The CDR3 DNA follows: TGTGCCAGCAGTCCCTACTTAGGATCGGCCGAGCAGTACTTC. It specifies CASSPYLGSAEQYF. The J gene is TRBJ2-7, the V gene TRBV28; D is undetermined. CDR1 MDHEN and CDR2 SYDVKM come from the germline V gene. Trimming shortened V by 5 bases and J by 6 bases, and 17 bases separated the two germline ends. This CDR3 has 14 amino acids.

This sequence joins TRBV6-1 and TRBJ1-4, with unresolved D. The germline V and J ends were trimmed by 1 base and 8 bases, with 14 bases remaining between them. This CDR3 has 15 amino acids. Germline V gives CDR1 MNHNS, CDR2 SASEGT. The CDR3 loop is CASSEDRNGVEKLFF. CDR3 DNA sequence: TGTGCCAGCAGTGAAGATCGGAATGGGGTCGAAAAACTGTTTTTT.

This rearrangement joins TRBV7-6 to TRBJ1-3; 7 positions agree with TRBD1. The germline V gene has CDR1 SGHVS and CDR2 FNYEAQ. CDR3 length equals 14 residues. Trimming took 5 bases from V and 4 from J; bases not matched to a gene: 5. CDR3 DNA sequence: TGTGCCAGCAGCGCAGCAGGGGGAGGAAACACCATATATTTT. This gives the protein CASSAAGGGNTIYF.

The chain combines TRBV15 with TRBJ2-2; D ambiguous. The CDR3 is 14 amino acids. V was pared by 0 bases and J by 15 bases, with 17 bases between. Germline CDR1 reads LNHNV; CDR2 reads YYDKDF (reference sequence). Here the CDR3 DNA reads TGTGCCACCAGCAGAGAGTCTAGGCCCATACACGTGTTTTTT. Translating gives CATSRESRPIHVFF. Filled out from reference TRBV15 and TRBJ2-2, the complete variable domain reads DAMVIQNPRYQVTQFGKPVTLSCSQTLNHNVMYWYQQKSSQAPKLLFHYYDKDFNNEADTPDNFQSRRPNTSFCFLDIRSPGLGDTAMYLCATSRESRPIHVFFGEGSRLTVL.

V usage is TRBV25-1 and J usage is TRBJ1-5; a weak D match, TRBD1 (5 bases). The CDR3 is 15 residues long. Trimming stripped 8 bases from V and 4 bases from J, with 18 bases between. Per the germline V gene, CDR1 is MGHDK and CDR2 is SYGVNS. The CDR3 region is CASRGEGPVNQPQHF. Written as DNA, the CDR3 is TGTGCCAGCCGAGGGGAGGGCCCAGTAAATCAGCCCCAGCATTTT.

The V call is TRBV5-1, the J call TRBJ2-2; 7 positions match TRBD1. The CDR3 sequence is 17 residues long. V lost 1 base, J lost 1 base, and 7 bases stayed unmatched. The germline CDR1 and CDR2 sequences are SGHRS and YFSETQ. CDR3 nucleotides: TGCGCCAGCAGCTTGACCATCGGGACAGAGAACACCGGGGAGCTGTTTTTT. Amino acid sequence: CASSLTIGTENTGELFF.

This sequence joins TRBV27 and TRBJ2-1; maybe TRBD2 (6 bases). Deletions cut 6 bases from V and 4 bases from J, with 16 bases between. Germline V CDR1 and CDR2: MNHEY, SMNVEV (reference sequence). The CDR3 has 15 residues. The CDR3 spells CASSSTRLGYNEQFF. The DNA of the CDR3 is TGTGCCAGCAGCTCCACCCGACTAGGATACAATGAGCAGTTCTTC.

This chain connects TRBV7-2 to TRBJ2-1, with D possibly matching TRBD2 (7 bases). Trimming took 3 bases from V and 8 from J, leaving 14 bases between them. Germline V gives CDR1 SGHTA, CDR2 FQGNSA. CDR3 size: 14 residues. CDR3 DNA sequence: TGTGCCAGCAGCTTGCGTGGGGGGGGCGATGAGCAGTTCTTC. This translates into CASSLRGGGDEQFF.

The chain carries TRBV5-6 and TRBJ2-7, with 10 bases fitting TRBD2. Germline CDR1 SGHDT, CDR2 YYEEEE. Trimming cost V 1 base and J 3 bases; bases outside gene matches: 4. The CDR3 loop spans 15 amino acids. CDR3 in DNA: TGTGCCAGCAGCTTGACTAGCGGGGCCTTCTACGAGCAGTACTTC. Translation: CASSLTSGAFYEQYF.

The chain recombines TRBV6-1 with TRBJ2-2; D is unclear. CDR3 length equals 12 residues. CDR1 and CDR2 from the germline V gene are MNHNS and SASEGT. The CDR3 region has the DNA TGTGCTGGCAAGAAAGGGCCCGGGGAGCTGTTTTTT. Residues: CAGKKGPGELFF.

The chain employs TRBV6-1 and TRBJ2-5, with TRBD2 matching 10 bases. The DNA matches TRBJ2-7 better at its end, which makes the J call doubtful. Germline loops: CDR1 MNHNS, CDR2 SASEGT. This CDR3 has 15 residues. In DNA form, the CDR3 reads TGTGCCAGCAGTCCCATAGCGGGGGGAAGGAACGAGCAGTACTTC. This gives the protein CASSPIAGGRNEQYF.

This rearrangement joins TRBV4-1 to TRBJ2-7; D uncertain. With 0 bases removed from V and 3 bases from J, the gap between germline ends came to 9 bases. CDR3 length: 14 residues. Germline CDR1 and CDR2: MGHRA and YSYEKL. The CDR3 loop reads CASSQDLRGYEQYF. DNA of the CDR3: TGCGCCAGCAGCCAAGATCTTCGTGGCTACGAGCAGTACTTC.

The chain couples TRBV6-6 to TRBJ2-1; D is possibly TRBD2 (6 bases). This CDR3 contains 14 residues. Germline CDR1 and CDR2: MNHNY and SVGAGI (reference sequence). Trimming took off 10 bases at V and 1 base at J, with 14 bases between the two ends. The DNA of the CDR3 is TGTGCCACCCTTAAAGGGACTTCCTACAATGAGCAGTTCTTC. This codes for CATLKGTSYNEQFF.

The chain recombines TRBV5-4 with TRBJ2-3; D not resolved. CDR3 length equals 15 residues. V was cut by 1 base and J by 2 bases, with 11 bases left in between. Germline V gene data show CDR1 as SGHNT and CDR2 as YYREEE (reference sequence). For the CDR3, the DNA is TGTGCCAGCAGCTTGAATCCGCGGATCACAGATACGCAGTATTTT. Amino acids: CASSLNPRITDTQYF.

The rearrangement joins TRBV4-1 to TRBJ2-7; 8 nucleotides agree with TRBD1. CDR3 length: 15 amino acids. Per germline, CDR1 MGHRA and CDR2 YSYEKL. After removal of 0 bases from V and 4 bases from J, the junction contained 5 bases not matched to a gene. The CDR3 protein is CASSQEQGAPYEQYF. The DNA for the CDR3 is TGCGCCAGCAGCCAAGAGCAGGGGGCGCCTTACGAGCAGTACTTC.

The genes are TRBV5-6 and TRBJ1-1; TRBD1 matches at 7 bases. V lost 0 bases, J lost 11 bases, and 4 bases stayed unmatched. The CDR3 extends over 12 amino acids. Germline CDR1 reads SGHDT; CDR2 reads YYEEEE. CDR3 nucleotides: TGTGCCAGCAGCTTGGGGCAGGGGGTGGCTTTCTTT. Its translation is CASSLGQGVAFF.

The chain employs TRBV2 and TRBJ2-5; D is perhaps TRBD1 or TRBD2 (5 bases each). V was cut by 2 bases and J by 2 bases, with 9 bases left in between. CDR3 length equals 14 residues. Germline V gives CDR1 SNHLY, CDR2 FYNNEI. The CDR3 protein is CASSEMRGQETQYF. The CDR3 DNA is TGTGCCAGCAGTGAAATGAGGGGTCAAGAGACCCAGTACTTC.

DNA of the CDR3: TGTGCCAGCAGCCGACTAGCGGGGACCACAGATACGCAGTATTTT. It translates to CASSRLAGTTDTQYF. V and J are TRBV6-5 and TRBJ2-3; 11 bases align to TRBD2. Germline V gene data show CDR1 as MNHEY and CDR2 as SVGAGI. The CDR3 is 15 residues long. V shed 6 bases, J shed 2 bases, and the junction held 4 bases outside the gene matches.

The chain links TRBV6-5 to TRBJ2-5, with a possible D match to TRBD2 (6 bases). The germline V gene has CDR1 MNHEY and CDR2 SVGAGI. V was cut by 10 bases and J by 1 base, with 16 bases left in between. This CDR3 comprises 14 residues. The CDR3, as DNA: TGTGCCATCCCTCCGGCTAGCGCCCAAGAGACCCAGTACTTC. It is translated as CAIPPASAQETQYF.

The chain has TRBV4-2 and TRBJ2-2, with 14 bases fitting TRBD2. The junction had 4 bases not matched to a gene; V was cut back by 4 bases and J by 0 bases. CDR3 length: 18 residues. Germline loops: CDR1 LGHNA, CDR2 YNFKEQ. Here the CDR3 DNA reads TGTGCCAGCAGCCGACTAGCGGGGGGGGTTACGAACACCGGGGAGCTGTTTTTT. Translated: CASSRLAGGVTNTGELFF.